A selection of T cell receptor beta chains follows, all from one sample in a study of T cells after yellow fever vaccination. TCRdb called the 5' RACE reads again in MiXCR, with one record for every CDR3 protein. Of 150,000 or so distinct CDR3 sequences listed, over 7% are singletons. The specimen was CD8+ T cells sorted from PBMCs, collected 45 days after the yellow fever booster vaccination. These receptors came from a man between 18 and 35 years old who received the YFV17D yellow fever vaccine. Each CDR3 is given with its conserved first and last residue. D genes are given only for firm matches. Size is stated for part of the rows, as once, few or many counts, or as a class when the clone is expanded.

NA	TRBV24-1	TRBJ2-2	NA	TGTGCCACCAGGGAGACGGTTACCGGGGAGCTGTTTTTT	CATRETVTGELFF
NA	TRBV7-9	TRBJ1-6	NA	TGTGCCAGCAGGGGAGATAGGCCGTCACCCCTCCACTTT	CASRGDRPSPLHF
TRBD1	TRBV9	TRBJ2-1	few	TGTGCCAGCAGCGCCCGACAGGGGGGGTGGTACAATGAGCAGTTCTTC	CASSARQGGWYNEQFF
NA	TRBV27	TRBJ1-6	NA	TGTGCCAGCAGTTTCAGGGGCAATTCACCCCTCCACTTT	CASSFRGNSPLHF
NA	TRBV12-3/TRBV12-4	TRBJ1-1	few	TGTGCCAGCGGAGCAGGGCCCAACACTGAAGCTTTCTTT	CASGAGPNTEAFF
TRBD1	TRBV4-3	TRBJ1-5	few	TGCGCCAGCAGCCATTCCTGGACAGGGGGCAATCAGCCCCAGCATTTT	CASSHSWTGGNQPQHF
NA	TRBV15	TRBJ2-2	NA	TGTGCCACCAGCAGAGATAAGTACACCGGGGAGCTGTTTTTT	CATSRDKYTGELFF
NA	TRBV2	TRBJ2-5	NA	TGTGCCAGCAGTGAGGTGGGGGCCTTAAAAGAGAACCAGTACTTC	CASSEVGALKENQYF
TRBD1	TRBV6-6	TRBJ2-5	NA	TGTGCCAGCAGGGAGACAGGGGGCTACTACCAAGAGACCCAGTACTTC	CASRETGGYYQETQYF
TRBD1	TRBV4-2	TRBJ1-1	NA	TGTGCCAGCAGCCCGCAGGGGGGCTGGAACACTGAATCTTTCTTT	CASSPQGGWNTESFF
NA	TRBV7-9	TRBJ2-5	NA	TGTGCCAGCGGGTCTTGGGGGCAGGAGACCCAGTACTTC	CASGSWGQETQYF
NA	TRBV6-5	TRBJ2-1	NA	TGTGCCAGCAGTAGAACGACAGGTACGGGGGAGCAGTTCTTC	CASSRTTGTGEQFF
TRBD2	TRBV20-1	TRBJ2-2	few	TGCAGTGCTAGAGATGGGGGGGGGAACACCGGGGAGCTGTTTTTT	CSARDGGGNTGELFF
NA	TRBV9	TRBJ2-2	few	TGTGCCAGCAGCCCCTTGGAGGGCTACTCGTTCCTCACCGGGGAGCTGTTTTTT	CASSPLEGYSFLTGELFF
NA	TRBV6-1	TRBJ2-5	many	TGTGCCAGCAGTGATGGGGGGGCGCCTCAAGAGACCCAGTACTTC	CASSDGGAPQETQYF
TRBD2	TRBV15	TRBJ2-5	NA	TGTGCCACCAGGGGAGAAATCGGACTAGCGGGGGACGAGACCCAGTACTTC	CATRGEIGLAGDETQYF
NA	TRBV27	TRBJ2-7	NA	TGTGCCAGCAGTCCAAGGGACGGAACCTACGAGCAGTACTTC	CASSPRDGTYEQYF
NA	TRBV21-1	TRBJ2-1	many	TGTGCCAGCAGCCACGGGGGGGACCAGGGCAATGAGCAGTTCTTC	CASSHGGDQGNEQFF
TRBD1	TRBV5-1	TRBJ2-1	many	TGCGCCAGCAGCCGGGGACAGGACAATGAGCAGTTCTTC	CASSRGQDNEQFF
TRBD2	TRBV7-2	TRBJ2-2	NA	TGTGCCAGCACCCCCGGACTAGCGGGCCTTAACACCGGGGAGCTGTTTTTT	CASTPGLAGLNTGELFF
TRBD2	TRBV4-3	TRBJ2-3	NA	TGCGCCAGCAGCCCCGGGGGTAGCGGGGGCACAGATACGCAGTATTTT	CASSPGGSGGTDTQYF
NA	TRBV9	TRBJ2-3	NA	TGTGCCAGCAGCTTTCCCGCAAAAATGACAGATACGCAGTATTTT	CASSFPAKMTDTQYF
NA	TRBV20-1	TRBJ2-7	many	TGCAGTGCCTATCTCCAGGGGAGCTCCTACGAGCAGTACTTC	CSAYLQGSSYEQYF
TRBD2	TRBV4-3	TRBJ2-5	once	TGCGCCAGCAGCCAAGCGGCTGAGCGGGGGATCCAGACCCAGTACTTC	CASSQAAERGIQTQYF
TRBD1	TRBV29-1	TRBJ2-7	NA	TGCAGCGTAGAATACCGGGGACAGGGGTCCTACGAGCAGTACTTC	CSVEYRGQGSYEQYF
TRBD1	TRBV4-2	TRBJ2-2	NA	TGTGCCAGCAGCCAAGAAGGGACAGGGGACACCGGGGAGCTGTTTTTT	CASSQEGTGDTGELFF
TRBD1	TRBV4-1	TRBJ2-7	many	TGCGCCAGCAGCCAAGAGGCAGGGGGTTCCTACGAGCAGTACTTC	CASSQEAGGSYEQYF
TRBD1	TRBV13	TRBJ1-6	NA	TGTGCCAGCAGCTTGGACAGGGTTAATTCACCCCTCCACTTT	CASSLDRVNSPLHF
TRBD1	TRBV6-2/TRBV6-3	TRBJ1-5	NA	TGTGCCAGCAGCTATGGACAGGGGGGTAGGCAGCCCCAGCATTTT	CASSYGQGGRQPQHF
NA	TRBV6-5	TRBJ2-7	few	TGTGCCAGCAGTCTGGGGAAGTCCTACGAGCAGTACTTC	CASSLGKSYEQYF
TRBD2	TRBV12-3/TRBV12-4	TRBJ2-5	few	TGTGCCAGCAGCGGGACTAGCGGGGGAGGTGAGACCCAGTACTTC	CASSGTSGGGETQYF
TRBD1	TRBV5-1	TRBJ2-7	many	TGCGCCAGCAGCACAACCCGGGACAGGGGACCGGGCTCCTACGAGCAGTACTTC	CASSTTRDRGPGSYEQYF
TRBD1	TRBV4-1	TRBJ2-4	many	TGCGCCAGCAGCCAAGGGCCCGCAGGGGGAGACAAAAACATTCAGTACTTC	CASSQGPAGGDKNIQYF
NA	TRBV4-1	TRBJ2-3	few	TGCGCCAGCAGCCGACTTATTTCTAGCACAGATACGCAGTATTTT	CASSRLISSTDTQYF
NA	TRBV11-3	TRBJ2-2	NA	TGTGCCAGCAGCTTTTCCCCCGGGGAGCTGTTTTTT	CASSFSPGELFF
TRBD2	TRBV7-2	TRBJ2-2	few	TGTGCCAGCAGCCCGGGCGGGACTAGCCCCGGGGAGCTGTTTTTT	CASSPGGTSPGELFF
TRBD1	TRBV12-3/TRBV12-4	TRBJ1-1	few	TGTGCCAGCAGGGACAGGGGCCGCTGGACTGAAGCTTTCTTT	CASRDRGRWTEAFF
NA	TRBV7-9	TRBJ2-5	NA	TGTGCCAGCAGCTTACCGCGTCGTTCGGGGAGACAAAGAAGAAAAGAGACCCAGTACTTC	CASSLPRRSGRQRRKETQYF
NA	TRBV7-9	TRBJ2-3	few	TGTGCCAGCACCCTCCCCACAGATACGCAGTATTTT	CASTLPTDTQYF
NA	TRBV7-6	TRBJ2-2	few	TGTGCCAGCAGCTTACTCCCTGAGACTGGGGAGCTGTTTTTT	CASSLLPETGELFF
NA	TRBV13	TRBJ2-3	many	TGTGCCAGCAGCTCTGGGGCGGATACGCAGTATTTT	CASSSGADTQYF
NA	TRBV7-9	TRBJ2-3	many	TGTGCCAGCAGCTGGGGGACAGATACGCAGTATTTT	CASSWGTDTQYF
TRBD1	TRBV5-6	TRBJ1-1	few	TGTGCCAGCAGTATTAACAGGGGAAGGAACACTGAAGCTTTCTTT	CASSINRGRNTEAFF
NA	TRBV7-9	TRBJ1-6	many	TGTGCCAGCAGCAAAACTGGCGATGGTTCACCCCTCCACTTT	CASSKTGDGSPLHF
NA	TRBV19	TRBJ2-7	NA	TGTGCCAGTACGCGCGGGGTTAGCTCCTACGAGCAGTACTTC	CASTRGVSSYEQYF
NA	TRBV28	TRBJ1-5	NA	TGTGCCAGCAGTTTAGTATCGGGTTATAGCAATCAGCCCCAGCATTTT	CASSLVSGYSNQPQHF
NA	TRBV14	TRBJ1-4	few	TGTGCCAGCAGCCAAGACGATGAAAAACTGTTTTTT	CASSQDDEKLFF
NA	TRBV18	TRBJ2-7	few	TGTGCCAGCCGCACAACACTACCCTACGAGCAGTACTTC	CASRTTLPYEQYF
TRBD1	TRBV4-1	TRBJ2-1	many	TGCGCCAGCAGCCAAGGGAAATCAGGGGGCGAGGAGCAGTTCTTC	CASSQGKSGGEEQFF
TRBD1	TRBV27	TRBJ2-1	many	TGTGCCAGCAGTCCCGGGACAGGGTACAATGAGCAGTTCTTC	CASSPGTGYNEQFF
NA	TRBV2	TRBJ2-3	NA	TGTGCCAGCAATCTTGACCCGGGGGGCGAGACAGATACGCAGTATTTT	CASNLDPGGETDTQYF
NA	TRBV27	TRBJ2-5	NA	TGTGCCAGCAGTTGGGGCTACCAAGAGACCCAGTACTTC	CASSWGYQETQYF
TRBD2	TRBV4-2	TRBJ2-5	NA	TGTGCCAGCAGCCTAATAGGACTAGCGGTTCAAGAGACCCAGTACTTC	CASSLIGLAVQETQYF
NA	TRBV20-1	TRBJ2-2	few	TGCAGTGCTAGAGGTCTGGGACAGAACACCGGGGAGCTGTTTTTT	CSARGLGQNTGELFF
TRBD1	TRBV15	TRBJ2-7	few	TGTGCCACCAGCAGGGCTAGACAGGGCCCCTACGAGCAGTACTTC	CATSRARQGPYEQYF
TRBD2	TRBV6-5	TRBJ2-7	NA	TGTGCCAGCAGTTTCGCCGGGACTAGTAGCGAGCAGTACTTC	CASSFAGTSSEQYF
TRBD2	TRBV27	TRBJ2-3	many	TGTGCCAGCAGTCCATTAGCGGGGGCTTTCACAGATACGCAGTATTTT	CASSPLAGAFTDTQYF
NA	TRBV7-6	TRBJ1-6	NA	TGTGCCAGCAGCCGGGCCGGGGGGAACTCACCCCTCCACTTT	CASSRAGGNSPLHF